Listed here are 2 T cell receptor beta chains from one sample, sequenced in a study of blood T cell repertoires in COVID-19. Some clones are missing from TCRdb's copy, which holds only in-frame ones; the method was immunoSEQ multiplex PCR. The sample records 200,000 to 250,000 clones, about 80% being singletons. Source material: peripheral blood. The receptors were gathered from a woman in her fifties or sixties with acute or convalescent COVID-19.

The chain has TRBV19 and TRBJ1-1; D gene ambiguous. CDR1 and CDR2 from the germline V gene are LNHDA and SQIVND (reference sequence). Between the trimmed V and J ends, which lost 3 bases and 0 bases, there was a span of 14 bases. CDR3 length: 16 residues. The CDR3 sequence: CASSMVPRGMNTEAFF. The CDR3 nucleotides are TGTGCCAGTAGTATGGTCCCTCGAGGGATGAACACTGAAGCTTTCTTT.

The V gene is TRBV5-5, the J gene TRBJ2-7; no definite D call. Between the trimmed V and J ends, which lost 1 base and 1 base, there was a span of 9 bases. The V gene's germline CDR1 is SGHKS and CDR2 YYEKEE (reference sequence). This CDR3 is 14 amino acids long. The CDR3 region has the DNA TGTGCCAGCAGCTTGTGGGCAGATTCCTACGAGCAGTACTTC. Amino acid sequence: CASSLWADSYEQYF.